This T cell receptor (beta chain) came from a study of identical twins. Germline trimming cut 7 bases from V and 8 bases from J; bases unmatched to any gene: 8. Looked up from germline, CDR1 is MDHEN and CDR2 is SYDVKM. There are 15 residues in the CDR3. This clonotype has only a few counts. A template switching step contributed a universal primer site, while unique molecular identifiers were present in the cDNA. TCRdb called the 5' RACE reads again in MiXCR, with one record for every CDR3 protein. The table has approximately 490,000 distinct CDR3 sequences, approximately 20% seen once. These data also featured in a second study, about yellow fever vaccine responses in identical twins. That report adds: It has been reported that, in twins, the vaccine T cell response seemed partly convergent and partly personalized.

J is TRBJ2-1 and V is TRBV28, with TRBD2 matching over 13 bases. The specimen sequenced was CD4+ T cells sorted from blood. The clonotype originates from a woman aged 18-29 years in good health. CDR3 region: CASTITSGRADEQFF. DNA of the CDR3: TGTGCCAGCACCATAACTAGCGGGAGGGCCGATGAGCAGTTCTTC.